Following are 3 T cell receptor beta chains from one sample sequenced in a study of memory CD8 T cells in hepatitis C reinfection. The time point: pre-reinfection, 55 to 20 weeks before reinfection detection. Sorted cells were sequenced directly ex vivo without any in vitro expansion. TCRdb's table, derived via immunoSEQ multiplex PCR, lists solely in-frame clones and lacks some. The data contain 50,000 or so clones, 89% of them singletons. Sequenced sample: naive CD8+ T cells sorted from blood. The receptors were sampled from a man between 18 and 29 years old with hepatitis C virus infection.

This chain's CDR3 is CASSPIVTEQFF. The CDR3 region has the DNA TGTGCCAGCTCACCAATAGTAACGGAGCAGTTCTTC. The chain links TRBV18 to TRBJ2-1; D remains unclear. CDR1 and CDR2 (germline): KGHSH, LQKENI. This CDR3 is 12 amino acids long. V was pared by 2 bases and J by 10 bases, with 9 bases between. The full variable domain, in which reference TRBV18 and TRBJ2-1 provide the parts outside the CDR3, is NAGVMQNPRHLVRRRGQEARLRCSPMKGHSHVYWYRQLPEEGLKFMVYLQKENIIDESGMPKERFSAEFPKEGPSILRIQQVVRGDSAAYFCASSPIVTEQFFGPGTRLTVL.

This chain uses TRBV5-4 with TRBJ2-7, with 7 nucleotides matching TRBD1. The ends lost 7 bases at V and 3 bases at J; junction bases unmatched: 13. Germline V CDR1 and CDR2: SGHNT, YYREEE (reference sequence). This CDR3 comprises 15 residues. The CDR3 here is CASAQVPGGDYEQYF. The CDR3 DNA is TGTGCCAGCGCCCAAGTGCCAGGGGGTGACTACGAGCAGTACTTC.

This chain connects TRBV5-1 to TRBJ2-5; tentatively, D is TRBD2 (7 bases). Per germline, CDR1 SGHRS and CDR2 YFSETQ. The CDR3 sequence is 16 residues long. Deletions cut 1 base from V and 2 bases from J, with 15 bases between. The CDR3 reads CASSLTGGGQQETQYF. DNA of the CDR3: TGCGCCAGCAGCTTGACCGGCGGGGGCCAACAAGAGACCCAGTACTTC.